The text below deals with one TCR beta chain. Its antigen is still unknown. No much larger clone is present one base from it, and per-base qualities are unavailable. This specimen comes from a study of T cells in Graves' hyperthyroidism and ophthalmopathy (dated by TCRdb to between 2018 and 2021). Context from the whole study: Peripheral blood was sampled at the time of initial diagnosis, prior to any treatment. The study also compared thyroid tissue and blood T-cell repertoires from over 5 Graves' hyperthyroidism patients. Following sampling, methimazole starting at 30 mg daily was given to hyperthyroidism patients, and high-dose intravenous methylprednisolone was given to ophthalmopathy patients. The paper reports TCR Vbeta CDR3 sequencing of about 140 peripheral blood samples: some 41 ophthalmopathy, under 80 hyperthyroidism and around 17 progressor patients. The roughly 90 discovery patients were divided at random into training and test sets in a 7:3 ratio. A discovery cohort of about a hundred patients, 43 with Graves' ophthalmopathy and about 60 with stable Graves' hyperthyroidism, was used to find distinguishing TCR V-J signatures. Whether ophthalmopathy could be predicted prospectively was tested in an independent validation cohort made up of under 20 hyperthyroidism patients plus 17 patients who later progressed to ophthalmopathy. Results and caveats for the whole study, not just this receptor: In validation, progression to ophthalmopathy was predicted by the model with approximately 67% sensitivity and roughly 76% specificity, a median of roughly 6.4 months before onset. A 13 V-J signature model separated ophthalmopathy from stable hyperthyroidism, with approximately 87% sensitivity and 81.08% specificity in cross-validation and 80%/75% in testing. Sample size was not statistically predetermined, and investigators were not blinded to group allocation. Most expanded thyroid clonotypes (frequency above 0.001) were also detected in blood, a finding suggesting that blood repertoires may reflect thyroid immune responses.

Amplification of TCR beta CDR3 regions was carried out from RNA transcripts. A first-round RT-PCR of the TCR CDR3 used the HTBI primer set with the Qiagen OneStep RT-PCR kit. A second multiplex PCR round built the libraries, followed by size selection and purification. Paired-end sequencing of the libraries was performed with 100 bp reads on an Illumina HiSeq2000. The study's own analysis went as follows. Raw data were processed with SOAPnuke, discarding reads with adapters, uncalled bases, mean Phred below 15, or no exact constant-primer or identifier match. High-quality paired reads were merged using COPE v1.2.5, and each unique nucleotide sequence was defined as a clonotype. MiTCR v1.1 was used to align the clonotypes against IMGT TRBV, TRBD and TRBJ reference segments. Only V-J combinations with frequency above 0.0001, covering about 99% of repertoires, were analysed. A TCS score was defined as the ratio of F50 (clonal expansion) to E x V (chaos), with BLOSUM62-based TCRdist applied between CDR3 peptides within each V-J. Welch's t-statistics and random forest reduced roughly 530 V-J features to roughly 13, which were used in a naive Bayes classifier (R e1071). Using fastp at Q25 and MiXCR, TCRdb reprocessed the public reads and kept productive beta chains. Rows with a matching CDR3 protein are joined into one entry that keeps the most common DNA and genes. TCRdb, not the original authors, processed these V and J calls. Within this sample are under 550,000 distinct CDR3 sequences, with approximately 14% of them counted one time only. The ten largest clones capture 4% to 6.5% of the sample.

From the cysteine through the phenylalanine, the CDR3 covers 15 amino acids. Only the CDR3 DNA stays, 45 bases, in frame from base 1. CDR1 and CDR2 are drawn from the germline V gene (reference sequence): GTSNPN, SVGIG. Trimming accounts for 3 bases at V and 1 base at J, while the number of junction bases matched to no gene is 6. Graves' hyperthyroidism was defined as stable when no progression to ophthalmopathy occurred over 18 months of follow-up. Hyperthyroidism patients were aged 18 to 65 years and newly diagnosed, with disease duration of less than 2 months. The study excluded patients with uncontrolled infections, other autoimmune diseases, pregnancy or lactation. Diagnoses were based on clinical symptoms, serum thyroxine and TRAb, thyroid ultrasound and orbital computed tomography. PBMCs were separated from over 9 ml of fresh peripheral blood using Ficoll-Paque density gradient centrifugation. Trizol reagent was used to extract total RNA, and RNA quality was then checked on an Agilent 2100 Bioanalyzer.

The chain is assembled from TRBV30 and TRBJ1-1, with 9 bases in between that match TRBD1. The source is a woman in her late teens or twenties with Graves' hyperthyroidism. Sequenced input: blood. The CDR3 amino acid sequence is: CAWSDGDRANTEAFF. The DNA sequence is TGTGCCTGGAGCGATGGGGACAGGGCGAACACTGAAGCTTTCTTT.